This TCR beta chain was captured in a study of radiation and T cells in renal cell carcinoma (dated by TCRdb to the early 2020s). About the study as a whole: The samples were drawn from a clinical trial, where primary renal cell carcinomas were treated with 15 Gy of stereotactic body radiation therapy and then removed by nephrectomy 4 weeks afterward. TCR beta sequencing covered 55 or so samples in total, comprising some 25 tumors and about 27 peripheral blood samples. Across all 53 samples, 3,800,000 or so unique CDR3 nucleotide sequences encoding 2.5 million to 3 million unique CDR3 amino acid sequences were identified. The full study reports these points: Blood repertoire dynamics were not followed beyond 4 weeks after treatment. In blood, the top tumor clonotypes increased from baseline to 2 weeks after radiation and then shrank by 4 weeks, which suggests a temporary expansion of tumor-resident clones. Because pretreatment tumor biopsies were not available, the baseline intratumoral presence of clonotypes could not be determined. Because the trial had a single-armed design, the trial could not examine how radiation dose or scheduling affected the TCR repertoire.

The time point label, as the study defines it: blood 2 weeks post-SBRT. The treatment or condition label of this sample denotes: 15 Gy SBRT to primary tumor, nephrectomy 4 weeks later. To follow tumor-enriched clonotypes, peripheral blood was collected serially from radiation-treated patients at baseline and again at 2 weeks and 4 weeks after SBRT. All patients had renal cell carcinoma with clear cell pathology. Genomic DNA for TCR sequencing was prepared using the QIAamp DNA Blood Mini Kit (Qiagen). Samples were included in the analyses only if all quality control checks were passed. The immunoSEQ kit was used, according to the manufacturer's recommendations, to generate TCR beta libraries from genomic DNA. To prepare libraries, a first multiplex PCR with proprietary primers was run, followed by a second PCR that added unique barcodes, and a bead cleanup was done after each round. A kit-provided positive control reaction and a negative control reaction were included in every sample batch. The final libraries underwent checking on an Agilent 4200 TapeStation D1000 ScreenTape, volumetric pooling, and quantification by qPCR. An Illumina NextSeq500 fitted with a MidOutput 150-cycle cartridge performed the sequencing, running 156 Read1 cycles and 15 Index1 cycles with the kit's custom primers. The pooled library was loaded at around 1 pM with roughly 20% PhiX control spiked in. On the authors' methods: The vendor-processed data were analyzed in R, and a clonotype was defined as all T cells that share the same CDR3 nucleotide sequence. For clone abundance analyses, frequencies were normalized to the 10,000 most abundant clones in each sample. Public T cell clones, averaging fewer than five per sample, were removed before analysis. An abundance difference of at least 32-fold between compartments was the criterion for calling clonotypes tumor-enriched or baseline blood-enriched. A beta-binomial differential abundance model was used to identify clonotypes that expanded or contracted between blood time points. The Baroni-Urbani and Buser coefficient was used to measure tumor-blood repertoire similarity, and groups were compared with two-tailed Wilcoxon tests in R. TCRdb obtained this table from immuneACCESS and retained in-frame rearrangements with V and J assigned. These tables miss some clones; where compared with another copy, unresolved V genes account for less than half of the shortfall, and the remainder is unexplained. The V and J calls and clone size come from that table; D and trimming were worked out from the DNA. The sample table lists approximately 75,000 clones, about 81% of them with a count of one. Around 5.5% of the sample belongs to the ten largest clones.

On this clone itself: Its antigen specificity is not known. No quality values exist for individual bases; no much larger clone is one base distant.

The receptor was isolated from a man aged 55 to 70 with renal cell carcinoma. The input for sequencing was blood, taken from a patient whose treatment included radiotherapy and nephrectomy.

At the DNA level, the sequence is TGTGCCAGCAGCACCGCCGGGACTAACTATGGCTACACCTTC. This is translated as CASSTAGTNYGYTF. This receptor chain uses TRBV6-6 and TRBJ1-2; no D gene can be assigned with confidence. The CDR3 contains 14 residues, cysteine and phenylalanine counted. Only CDR3 DNA is held: 42 bases, read in frame from base 1. The V end loses 6 bases and the J end loses 0 bases, and a stretch of 11 bases separates them. In the germline V gene (reference sequence), CDR1 corresponds to MNHNY and CDR2 to SVGAGI.